This T cell receptor beta chain was recovered during a study of neurological immune-mediated disorders. Overall study findings and caveats: HTLV-1-associated myelopathy had the most TCR clonal expansion, whereas multiple sclerosis had the least (lower than in healthy controls).

This clonotype was observed many times. The antigen remains undetermined. CDR3 length: 12 residues. Unmatched junction bases numbered 7, after V lost 10 bases and J lost 6 bases. Looked up from germline, CDR1 is SGHTA and CDR2 is FQGNSA. From 15-18 subjects, each sequencing run yielded over 170 million TCR-beta sequences. TCRdb re-analysed the 5' RACE reads in MiXCR, keeping a single row per CDR3 protein. The data hold some 30,000 distinct CDR3 sequences, with around 21% observed a single time. Sequences were obtained from PBMCs. The genes are TRBV7-2 and TRBJ2-7, with 9 bases identical to TRBD1. The receptor's source is a woman aged 55-69 years in good health. The CDR3 region is CATLQGAGEQYF. The DNA for the CDR3 is TGTGCCACCCTACAGGGGGCTGGCGAGCAGTACTTC.